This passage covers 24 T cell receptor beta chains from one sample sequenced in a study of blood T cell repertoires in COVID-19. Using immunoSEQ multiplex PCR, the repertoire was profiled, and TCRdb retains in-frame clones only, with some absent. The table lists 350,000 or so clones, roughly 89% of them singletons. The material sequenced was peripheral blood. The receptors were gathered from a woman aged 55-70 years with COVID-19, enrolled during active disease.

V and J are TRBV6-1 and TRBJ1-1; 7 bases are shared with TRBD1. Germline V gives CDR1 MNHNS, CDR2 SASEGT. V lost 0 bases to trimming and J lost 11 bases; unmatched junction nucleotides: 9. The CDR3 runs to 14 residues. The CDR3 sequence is CASSEAQGVPGAFF. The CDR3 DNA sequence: TGTGCCAGCAGTGAAGCGCAGGGGGTCCCTGGGGCTTTCTTT.

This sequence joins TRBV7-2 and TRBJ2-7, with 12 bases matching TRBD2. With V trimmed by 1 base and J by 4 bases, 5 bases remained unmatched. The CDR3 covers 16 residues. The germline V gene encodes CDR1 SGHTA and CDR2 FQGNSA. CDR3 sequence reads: CASSLGATSGGYEQYF. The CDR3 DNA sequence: TGTGCCAGCAGCTTAGGGGCGACTAGCGGGGGTTACGAGCAGTACTTC.

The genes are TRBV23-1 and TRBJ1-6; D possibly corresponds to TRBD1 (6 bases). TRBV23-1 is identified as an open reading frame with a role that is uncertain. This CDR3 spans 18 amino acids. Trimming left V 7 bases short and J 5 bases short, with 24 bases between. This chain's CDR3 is CASIPWENREPDNSPLHF. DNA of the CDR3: TGCGCCAGCATCCCGTGGGAGAACAGGGAGCCAGATAATTCACCCCTCCACTTT.

CDR3 DNA: TGTGCCAGCAACCCTACAGGGCTCGGCTCACCCCTCCACTTT. This encodes CASNPTGLGSPLHF. The chain combines TRBV6-5 with TRBJ1-6; D perhaps matches TRBD1 (6 bases). CDR3 size: 14 residues. Germline V gene data show CDR1 as MNHEY and CDR2 as SVGAGI. Trimming took off 7 bases at V and 10 bases at J, with 17 bases between the two ends.

The CDR3 sequence: CATQPAKGYGSPLHF. In DNA form, the CDR3 reads TGTGCCACCCAGCCAGCCAAGGGGTATGGTTCACCCCTCCACTTT. This rearrangement joins TRBV19 to TRBJ1-6; TRBD1 might be the D (5 bases). Per the germline V gene, CDR1 is LNHDA and CDR2 is SQIVND (reference sequence). V was cut by 10 bases and J by 9 bases, with 22 bases left in between. The CDR3 has 15 amino acids.

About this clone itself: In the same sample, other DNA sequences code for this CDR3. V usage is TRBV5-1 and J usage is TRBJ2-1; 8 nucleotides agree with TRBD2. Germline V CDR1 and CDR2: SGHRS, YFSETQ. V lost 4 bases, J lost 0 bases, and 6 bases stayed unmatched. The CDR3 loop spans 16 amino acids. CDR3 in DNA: TGCGCCAGCAGCCTGATAGCGGGAAGCTCCTACAATGAGCAGTTCTTC. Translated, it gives CASSLIAGSSYNEQFF.

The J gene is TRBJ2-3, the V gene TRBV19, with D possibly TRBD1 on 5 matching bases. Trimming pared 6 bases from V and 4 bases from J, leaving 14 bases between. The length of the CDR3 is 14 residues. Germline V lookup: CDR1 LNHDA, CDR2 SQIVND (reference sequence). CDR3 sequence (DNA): TGTGCCAGTAGCAATCAGGGATTAGCAGATACGCAGTATTTT. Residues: CASSNQGLADTQYF. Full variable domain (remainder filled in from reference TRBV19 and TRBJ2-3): DGGITQSPKYLFRKEGQNVTLSCEQNLNHDAMYWYRQDPGQGLRLIYYSQIVNDFQKGDIAEGYSVSREKKESFPLTVTSAQKNPTAFYLCASSNQGLADTQYFGPGTRLTVL.

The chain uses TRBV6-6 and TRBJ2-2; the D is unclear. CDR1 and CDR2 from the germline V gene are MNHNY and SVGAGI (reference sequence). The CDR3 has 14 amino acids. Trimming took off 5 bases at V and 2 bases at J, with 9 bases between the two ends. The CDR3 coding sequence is TGTGCCAGCAGTCCGGGTTTAAACACCGGGGAGCTGTTTTTT. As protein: CASSPGLNTGELFF.

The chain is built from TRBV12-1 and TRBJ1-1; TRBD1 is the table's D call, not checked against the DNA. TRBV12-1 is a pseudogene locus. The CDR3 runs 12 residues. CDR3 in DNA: TGTGCCAGCAGCCCCCGTGGGCCTGAAGCTTTCTTT. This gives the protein CASSPRGPEAFF.

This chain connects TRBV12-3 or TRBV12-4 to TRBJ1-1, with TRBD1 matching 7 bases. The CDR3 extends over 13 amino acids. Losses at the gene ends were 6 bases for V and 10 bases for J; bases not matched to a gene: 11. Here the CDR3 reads CASRGDSPKRAFF. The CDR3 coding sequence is TGTGCCAGCAGGGGGGACAGCCCCAAACGAGCTTTCTTT.

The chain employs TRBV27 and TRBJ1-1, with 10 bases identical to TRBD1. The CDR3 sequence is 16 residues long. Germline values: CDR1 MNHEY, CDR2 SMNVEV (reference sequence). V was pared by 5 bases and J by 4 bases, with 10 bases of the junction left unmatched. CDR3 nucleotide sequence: TGTGCCAGCAGTCCGACCGCCGGGACAGGGGTCACTGAAGCTTTCTTT. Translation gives CASSPTAGTGVTEAFF.

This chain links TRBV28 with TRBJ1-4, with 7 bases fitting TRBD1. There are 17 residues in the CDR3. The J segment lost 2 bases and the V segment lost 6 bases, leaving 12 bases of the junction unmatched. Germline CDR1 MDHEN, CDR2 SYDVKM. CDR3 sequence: CASRSYLRGGTNEKLFF. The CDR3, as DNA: TGTGCCAGCAGATCTTACTTGCGAGGGGGCACTAATGAAAAACTGTTTTTT.

The CDR3 reads CAISSYSGTEAFF. The DNA for the CDR3 is TGTGCCATCAGTTCTTACAGCGGGACTGAAGCTTTCTTT. The gene calls are TRBV10-3 and TRBJ1-1; D not resolved. The CDR3 is 13 residues long. Germline values: CDR1 ENHRY, CDR2 SYGVKD. The ends were cut back, 5 bases at V and 5 bases at J, with 12 bases in the middle.

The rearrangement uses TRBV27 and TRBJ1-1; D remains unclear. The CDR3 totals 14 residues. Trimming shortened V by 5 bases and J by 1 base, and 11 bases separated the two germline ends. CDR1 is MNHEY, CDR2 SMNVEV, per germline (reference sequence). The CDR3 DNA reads TGTGCCAGCAGTACTATATCGGCGAACACTGAAGCTTTCTTT. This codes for CASSTISANTEAFF.

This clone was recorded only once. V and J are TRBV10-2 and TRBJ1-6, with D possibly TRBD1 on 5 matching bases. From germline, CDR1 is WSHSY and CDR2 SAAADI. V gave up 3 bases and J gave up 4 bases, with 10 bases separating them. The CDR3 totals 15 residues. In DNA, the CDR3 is TGCGCCAGCAGTGAATCTCAGGGTTATAATTCACCCCTCCACTTT. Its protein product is CASSESQGYNSPLHF.

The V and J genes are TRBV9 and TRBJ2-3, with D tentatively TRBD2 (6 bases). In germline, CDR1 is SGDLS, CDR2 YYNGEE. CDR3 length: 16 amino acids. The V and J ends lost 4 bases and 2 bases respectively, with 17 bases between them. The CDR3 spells CASSTQPGLYTDTQYF. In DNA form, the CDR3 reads TGTGCCAGCAGCACCCAACCGGGACTTTACACAGATACGCAGTATTTT.

CDR3 protein: CASSQGRTGEGSNYGYTF. The CDR3 nucleotides are TGTGCCAGCAGCCAGGGGCGGACAGGGGAGGGGAGTAACTATGGCTACACCTTC. The J gene is TRBJ1-2, the V gene TRBV3-1 (or the pseudogene TRBV3-2); TRBD1 aligns across 9 bases. Germline assignment: CDR1 LGHDT and CDR2 YNNKEL (reference sequence). The CDR3 loop spans 18 amino acids. Trimming at V came to 3 bases and at J to 1 base, leaving 12 bases not matched to a gene.

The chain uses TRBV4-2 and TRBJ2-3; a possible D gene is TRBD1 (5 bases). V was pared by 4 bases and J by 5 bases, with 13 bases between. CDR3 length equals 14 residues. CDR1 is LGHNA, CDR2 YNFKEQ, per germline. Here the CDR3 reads CASSPPEGEDTQYF. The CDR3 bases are TGTGCCAGCAGCCCCCCGGAAGGGGAAGATACGCAGTATTTT.

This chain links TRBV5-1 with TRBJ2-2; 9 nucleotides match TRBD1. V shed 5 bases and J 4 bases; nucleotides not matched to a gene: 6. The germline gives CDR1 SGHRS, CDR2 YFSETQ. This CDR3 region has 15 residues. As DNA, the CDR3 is TGCGCCAGCAGAACCGGGACAGGGTCCACCGGGGAGCTGTTTTTT. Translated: CASRTGTGSTGELFF.

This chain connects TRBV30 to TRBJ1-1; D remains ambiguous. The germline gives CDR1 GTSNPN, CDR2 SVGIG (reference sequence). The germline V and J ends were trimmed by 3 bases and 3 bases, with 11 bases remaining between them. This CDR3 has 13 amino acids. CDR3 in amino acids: CAWSPRGYTEAFF. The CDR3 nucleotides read TGTGCCTGGAGCCCTCGGGGTTACACTGAAGCTTTCTTT. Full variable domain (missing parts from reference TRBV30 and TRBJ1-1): SQTIHQWPATLVQPVGSPLSLECTVEGTSNPNLYWYRQAAGRGLQLLFYSVGIGQISSEVPQNLSASRPQDRQFILSSKKLLLSDSGFYLCAWSPRGYTEAFFGQGTRLTVV.

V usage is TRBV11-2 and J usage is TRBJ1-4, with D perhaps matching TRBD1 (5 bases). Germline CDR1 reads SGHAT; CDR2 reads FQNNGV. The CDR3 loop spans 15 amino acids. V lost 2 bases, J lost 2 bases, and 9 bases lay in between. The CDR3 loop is CASSLRQNTNEKLFF. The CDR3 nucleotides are TGTGCCAGCAGCTTAAGACAGAATACTAATGAAAAACTGTTTTTT.

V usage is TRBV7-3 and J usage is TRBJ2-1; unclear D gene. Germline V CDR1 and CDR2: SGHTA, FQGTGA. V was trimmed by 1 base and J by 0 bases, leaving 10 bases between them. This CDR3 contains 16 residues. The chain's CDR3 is CASSLNPGSSYNEQFF. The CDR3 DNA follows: TGTGCCAGCAGCTTAAATCCGGGTAGCTCCTACAATGAGCAGTTCTTC.

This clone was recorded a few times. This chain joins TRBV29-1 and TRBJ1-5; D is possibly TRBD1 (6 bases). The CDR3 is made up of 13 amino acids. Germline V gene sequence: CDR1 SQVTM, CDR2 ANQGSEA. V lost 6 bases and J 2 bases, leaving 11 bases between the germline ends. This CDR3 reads CSVRGGGNQPQHF. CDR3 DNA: TGCAGCGTAAGGGGGGGCGGCAATCAGCCCCAGCATTTT.

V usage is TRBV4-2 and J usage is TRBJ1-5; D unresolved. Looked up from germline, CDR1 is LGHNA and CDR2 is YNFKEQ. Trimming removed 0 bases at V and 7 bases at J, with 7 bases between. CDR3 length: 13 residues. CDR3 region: CASSQDGSQPQHF. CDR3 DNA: TGTGCCAGCAGCCAAGACGGTAGCCAGCCCCAGCATTTT.